Listed below are T cell receptor beta chains from one sample, sequenced in a study of shared clonotypes between healthy human individuals. Only in-frame clones appear in the TCRdb table, and some are missing; sequencing was by immunoSEQ multiplex PCR. The table shows about half a million clones, with 81% occurring only once. Sequencing used PBMCs. The receptors were gathered from a middle-aged woman in good health. Some clones in this sample may be carry-over from other donors' samples. Each CDR3 is given without its conserved first and last residue.

length,V,J,CDR3
15,TRBV27,TRBJ1-2,ASSSDRGGSDYYGYT
13,TRBV6-6,TRBJ2-2,ASSGQDGNTGELF
13,TRBV5-6,TRBJ2-2,ASSLAQGVGGELF
14,TRBV19,TRBJ2-2,ASSIFGARNTGELF
11,TRBV18,TRBJ1-2,ASSPGDKRGYT
12,TRBV14,TRBJ2-4,ASSPGTGRDIQY
13,TRBV19,TRBJ2-5,ASSEREGPQETQY
14,TRBV9,TRBJ2-1,ASSTTSGNHYNEQF
13,TRBV4-2,TRBJ2-7,ASSQGVADSYEQY
11,TRBV10-3,TRBJ2-7,AISEREVYEQY
14,TRBV19,TRBJ2-2,ASSILGLEGTGELF
15,TRBV7-6,.,ASSLGRGGSGGNTIY
12,TRBV30,TRBJ2-1,AWNGLGVFYEQF
16,TRBV19,TRBJ2-7,ASIPPEGGDKHSYEQY
10,TRBV18,TRBJ2-3,ASSYAADTQY
14,TRBV4-3,TRBJ2-2,ASTPKSGRATGELF
13,TRBV19,TRBJ2-7,ASSKTSGAPYEQY
13,TRBV28,TRBJ2-7,ASSSLLGPSYEQY
9,TRBV28,TRBJ2-1,AVFTRNEQF
12,TRBV7-3,TRBJ2-1,ASSLNGLAGEQF
9,TRBV30,TRBJ2-7,AWGRSGEQY
13,TRBV11-2,TRBJ2-3,ASSWATSYTDTQY
14,TRBV25-1,TRBJ2-1,ASNGLAGVGYNEQF
11,TRBV29-1,TRBJ2-1,SVGLAGGGEQF
12,TRBV29-1,TRBJ2-3,SVLNHDGPDTQY
12,TRBV7-9,TRBJ1-4,ASTFEGGREKLF
11,TRBV27,TRBJ2-7,ASSFPGSYEQY